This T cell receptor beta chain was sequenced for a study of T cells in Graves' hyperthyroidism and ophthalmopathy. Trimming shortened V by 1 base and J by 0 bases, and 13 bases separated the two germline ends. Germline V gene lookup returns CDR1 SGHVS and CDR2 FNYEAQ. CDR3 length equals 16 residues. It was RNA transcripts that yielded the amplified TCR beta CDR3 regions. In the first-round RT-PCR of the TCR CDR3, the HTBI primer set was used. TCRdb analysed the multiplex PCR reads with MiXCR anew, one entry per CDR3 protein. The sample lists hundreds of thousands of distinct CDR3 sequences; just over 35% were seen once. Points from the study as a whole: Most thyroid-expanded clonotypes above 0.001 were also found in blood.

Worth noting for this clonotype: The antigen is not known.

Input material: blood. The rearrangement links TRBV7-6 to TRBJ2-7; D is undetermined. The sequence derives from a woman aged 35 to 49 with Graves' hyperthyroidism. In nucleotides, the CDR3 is TGTGCCAGCAGCTTAGTGGCAGGAACTCTCTCCTACGAGCAGTACTTC. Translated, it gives CASSLVAGTLSYEQYF.